This T cell receptor (beta chain) derives from a study of blood T cell repertoires in COVID-19. Turning to the study itself: Both acute and convalescent COVID-19 samples were obtained from the United States, Italy and Spain. T cells, B-cell-depleted T cells, or PBMCs provided the cDNA or gDNA that served as material.

With 1 base clipped from V and 5 bases from J, the junction kept 6 bases outside the gene matches. The CDR3 contains 16 residues. CDR1 and CDR2 (germline): LNHNV, YYDKDF (reference sequence). How the authors handled the data: Amplified reference gene primers provided the basis for estimating nucleated cell counts. Profiling relied on immunoSEQ multiplex PCR, and the TCRdb table lists in-frame clones only, not all of them. D and trimming were read from the DNA, whereas the V and J calls and clone size are those reported in that table. In the table there are roughly 170,000 clones, around 87% of which are singletons.

This chain connects TRBV15 to TRBJ2-7; 12 bases are shared with TRBD1. Material for sequencing was peripheral blood. This sequence was found in a man between 40 and 49 years old with active or convalescent COVID-19. The CDR3 bases are TGTGCCACCAGCAGAGTATCGGGACAGGGGGCCCACGAGCAGTACTTC. This sequence encodes CATSRVSGQGAHEQYF. The full variable domain, with the rest looked up from reference TRBV15 and TRBJ2-7, is DAMVIQNPRYQVTQFGKPVTLSCSQTLNHNVMYWYQQKSSQAPKLLFHYYDKDFNNEADTPDNFQSRRPNTSFCFLDIRSPGLGDTAMYLCATSRVSGQGAHEQYFGPGTRLTVT.